What follows describes a single T cell receptor (beta chain). Its antigen remains unidentified. This specimen belongs to a study of cytomegalovirus exposure and HLA in healthy donors. CDR1 is GTSNPN and CDR2 is SVGIG in the germline V gene (reference sequence). J was trimmed by 7 bases and V by 2 bases; bases with no gene match: 10. The CDR3 loop spans 14 amino acids. Study conclusions and caveats: Most TCRs appeared rarely, but some public TCRs recurred in many donors. The listing of 150 to 200 TCR beta chains classed them as cytomegalovirus-associated. Prior analysis indicated that the majority of TCR beta V segments exhibited productivity approximately 87% or approximately 30% of the time.

With 60 Vbeta and 13 Jbeta primers, the PCR was carried out. Sequenced by immunoSEQ multiplex PCR; TCRdb stores in-frame clones only, minus some. Its clone listing holds over 45,000 clones. Sequenced: PBMCs. The chain uses TRBV30 and TRBJ2-5; 7 bases are a match to TRBD1. The source of this sequence is a woman aged 18 to 35 in good health and CMV-seronegative. DNA of the CDR3: TGTGCCTGGAGTTACGGGCAAGGGGGCCGGACCCAGTACTTC. It specifies CAWSYGQGGRTQYF. Supplemented by reference TRBV30 and TRBJ2-5, the full variable domain reads SQTIHQWPATLVQPVGSPLSLECTVEGTSNPNLYWYRQAAGRGLQLLFYSVGIGQISSEVPQNLSASRPQDRQFILSSKKLLLSDSGFYLCAWSYGQGGRTQYFGPGTRLLVL.